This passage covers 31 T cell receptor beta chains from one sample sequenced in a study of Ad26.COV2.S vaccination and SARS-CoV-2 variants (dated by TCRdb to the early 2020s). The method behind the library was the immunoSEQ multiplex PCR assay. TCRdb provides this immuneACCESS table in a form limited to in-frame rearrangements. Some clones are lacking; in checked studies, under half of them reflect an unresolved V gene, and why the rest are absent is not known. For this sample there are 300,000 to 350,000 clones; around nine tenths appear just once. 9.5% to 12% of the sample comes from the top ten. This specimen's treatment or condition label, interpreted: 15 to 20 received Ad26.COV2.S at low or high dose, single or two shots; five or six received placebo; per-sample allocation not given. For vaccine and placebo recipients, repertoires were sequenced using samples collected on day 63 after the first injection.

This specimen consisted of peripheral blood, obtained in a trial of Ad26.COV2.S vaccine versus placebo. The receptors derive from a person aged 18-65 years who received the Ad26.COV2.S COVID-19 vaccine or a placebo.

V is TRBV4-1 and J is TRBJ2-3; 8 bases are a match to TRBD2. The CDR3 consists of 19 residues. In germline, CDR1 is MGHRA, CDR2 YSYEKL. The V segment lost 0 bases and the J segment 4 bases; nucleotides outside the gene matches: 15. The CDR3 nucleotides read TGCGCCAGCAGCCAAGACTTAGGCCGGGGGACTAGGGCAGCAGATACGCAGTATTTT. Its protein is CASSQDLGRGTRAADTQYF.

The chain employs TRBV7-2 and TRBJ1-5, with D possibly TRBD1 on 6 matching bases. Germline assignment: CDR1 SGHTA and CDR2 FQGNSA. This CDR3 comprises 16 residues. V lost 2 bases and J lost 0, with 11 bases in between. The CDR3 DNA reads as TGTGCCAGCAGCTTAAGCGACAGGTTTAGCAATCAGCCCCAGCATTTT. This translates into CASSLSDRFSNQPQHF. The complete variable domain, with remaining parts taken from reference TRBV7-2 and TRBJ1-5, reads GAGVSQSPSNKVTEKGKDVELRCDPISGHTALYWYRQSLGQGLEFLIYFQGNSAPDKSGLPSDRFSAERTGGSVSTLTIQRTQQEDSAVYLCASSLSDRFSNQPQHFGDGTRLSIL.

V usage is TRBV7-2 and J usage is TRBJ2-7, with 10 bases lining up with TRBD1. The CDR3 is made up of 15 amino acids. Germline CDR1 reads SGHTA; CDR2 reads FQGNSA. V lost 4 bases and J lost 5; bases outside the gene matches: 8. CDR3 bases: TGTGCCAGCAGCTGGGGCCGGGACAGGGGCCACGAGCAGTACTTC. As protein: CASSWGRDRGHEQYF.

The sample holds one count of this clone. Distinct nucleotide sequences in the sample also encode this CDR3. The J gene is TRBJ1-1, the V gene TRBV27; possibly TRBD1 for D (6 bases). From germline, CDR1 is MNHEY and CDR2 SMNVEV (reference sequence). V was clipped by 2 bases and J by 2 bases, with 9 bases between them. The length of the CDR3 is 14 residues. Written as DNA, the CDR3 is TGTGCCAGCAGTTTAACAGGGTTAAACACTGAAGCTTTCTTT. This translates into CASSLTGLNTEAFF.

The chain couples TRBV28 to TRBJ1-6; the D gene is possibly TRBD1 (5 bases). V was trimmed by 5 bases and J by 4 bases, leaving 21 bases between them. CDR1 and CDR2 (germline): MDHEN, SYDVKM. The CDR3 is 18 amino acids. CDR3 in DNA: TGTGCCAGCAGTGCGACCCAGGGTATACCCCTATATAATTCACCCCTCCACTTT. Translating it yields CASSATQGIPLYNSPLHF.

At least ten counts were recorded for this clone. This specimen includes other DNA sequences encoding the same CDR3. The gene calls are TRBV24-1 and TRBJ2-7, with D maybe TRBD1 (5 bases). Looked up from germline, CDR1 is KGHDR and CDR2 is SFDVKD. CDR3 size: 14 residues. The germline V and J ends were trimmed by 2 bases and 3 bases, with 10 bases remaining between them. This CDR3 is CATSDSGQGYEQYF. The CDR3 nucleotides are TGTGCCACCAGTGATTCCGGGCAGGGCTACGAGCAGTACTTC.

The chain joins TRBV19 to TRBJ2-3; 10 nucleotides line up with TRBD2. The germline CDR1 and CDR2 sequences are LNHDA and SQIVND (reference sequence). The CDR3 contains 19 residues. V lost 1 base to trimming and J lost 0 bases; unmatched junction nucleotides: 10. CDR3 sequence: CASSIGSAGGRRSTDTQYF. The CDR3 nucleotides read TGTGCCAGTAGTATAGGATCAGCGGGGGGGCGTCGCAGCACAGATACGCAGTATTTT.

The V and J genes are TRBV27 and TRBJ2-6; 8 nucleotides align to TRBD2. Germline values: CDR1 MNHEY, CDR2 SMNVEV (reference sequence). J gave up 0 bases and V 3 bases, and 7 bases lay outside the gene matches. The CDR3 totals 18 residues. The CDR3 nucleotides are TGTGCCAGCAGTTTCCTTAGCGGGGTACTCTCTGGGGCCAACGTCCTGACTTTC. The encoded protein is CASSFLSGVLSGANVLTF. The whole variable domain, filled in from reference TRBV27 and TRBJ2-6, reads EAQVTQNPRYLITVTGKKLTVTCSQNMNHEYMSWYRQDPGLGLRQIYYSMNVEVTDKGDVPEGYKVSRKEKRNFPLILESPSPNQTSLYFCASSFLSGVLSGANVLTFGAGSRLTVL.

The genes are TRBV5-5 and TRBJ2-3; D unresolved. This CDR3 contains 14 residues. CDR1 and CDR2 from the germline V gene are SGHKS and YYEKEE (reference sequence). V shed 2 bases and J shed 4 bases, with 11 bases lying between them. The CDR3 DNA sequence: TGTGCCAGCAGCTTAAGGGTTGGGGCAGATACGCAGTATTTT. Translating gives CASSLRVGADTQYF. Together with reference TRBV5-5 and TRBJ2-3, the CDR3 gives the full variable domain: DAGVTQSPTHLIKTRGQQVTLRCSPISGHKSVSWYQQVLGQGPQFIFQYYEKEERGRGNFPDRFSARQFPNYSSELNVNALLLGDSALYLCASSLRVGADTQYFGPGTRLTVL.

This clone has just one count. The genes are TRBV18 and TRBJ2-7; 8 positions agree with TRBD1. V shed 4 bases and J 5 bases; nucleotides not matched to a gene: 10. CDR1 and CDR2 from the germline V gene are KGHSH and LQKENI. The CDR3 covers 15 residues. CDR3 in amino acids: CASSRRTGGSDEQYF. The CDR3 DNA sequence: TGTGCCAGCTCACGACGAACAGGGGGATCTGACGAGCAGTACTTC.

CDR3 loop: CASSLRGTDTQYF. The CDR3 coding sequence is TGCGCCAGCAGCTTGCGGGGTACAGATACGCAGTATTTT. The chain is built from TRBV5-1 and TRBJ2-3, with TRBD2 as a possible D gene (5 bases). Deletions cut 1 base from V and 3 bases from J, with 6 bases between. Germline V CDR1 and CDR2: SGHRS, YFSETQ. The CDR3 is made up of 13 amino acids.

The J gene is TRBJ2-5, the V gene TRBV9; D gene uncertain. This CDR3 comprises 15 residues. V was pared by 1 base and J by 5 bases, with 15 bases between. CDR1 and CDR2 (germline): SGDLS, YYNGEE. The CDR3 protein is CASSVIEEWAETQYF. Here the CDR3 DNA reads TGTGCCAGCAGCGTAATAGAGGAATGGGCGGAGACCCAGTACTTC.

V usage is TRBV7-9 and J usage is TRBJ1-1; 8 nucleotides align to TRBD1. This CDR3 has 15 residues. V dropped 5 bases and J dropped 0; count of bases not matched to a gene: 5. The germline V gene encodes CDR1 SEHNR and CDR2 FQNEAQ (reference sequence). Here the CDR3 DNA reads TGTGCCAGCAGCCCTAGACAGGGGATGAACACTGAAGCTTTCTTT. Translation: CASSPRQGMNTEAFF.

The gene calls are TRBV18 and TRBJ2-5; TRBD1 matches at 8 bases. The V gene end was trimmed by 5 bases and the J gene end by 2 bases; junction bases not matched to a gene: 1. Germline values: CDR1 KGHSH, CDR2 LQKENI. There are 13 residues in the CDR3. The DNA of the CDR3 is TGTGCCAGCTCAGGGACAGGTCAAGAGACCCAGTACTTC. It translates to CASSGTGQETQYF.

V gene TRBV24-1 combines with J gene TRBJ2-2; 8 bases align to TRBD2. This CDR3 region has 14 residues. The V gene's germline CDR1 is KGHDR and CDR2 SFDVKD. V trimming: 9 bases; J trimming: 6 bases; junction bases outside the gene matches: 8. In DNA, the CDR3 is TGTGCCACCGGACTAGCCGCCTCCCCCGGGGAGCTGTTTTTT. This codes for CATGLAASPGELFF.

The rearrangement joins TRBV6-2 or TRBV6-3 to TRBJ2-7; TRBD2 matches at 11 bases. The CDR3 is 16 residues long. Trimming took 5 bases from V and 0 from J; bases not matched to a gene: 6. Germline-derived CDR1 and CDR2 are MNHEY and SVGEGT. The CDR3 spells CASSKRTSGHSYEQYF. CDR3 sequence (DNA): TGTGCCAGCAGTAAAAGGACTAGCGGGCACTCCTACGAGCAGTACTTC.

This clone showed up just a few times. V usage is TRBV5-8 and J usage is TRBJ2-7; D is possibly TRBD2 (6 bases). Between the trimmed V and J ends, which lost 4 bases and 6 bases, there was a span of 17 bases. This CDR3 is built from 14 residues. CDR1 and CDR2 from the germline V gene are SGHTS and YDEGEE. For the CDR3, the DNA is TGTGCCAGCAGCACGGGACTCGGGCCCTCCGAGCAGTACTTC. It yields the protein CASSTGLGPSEQYF.

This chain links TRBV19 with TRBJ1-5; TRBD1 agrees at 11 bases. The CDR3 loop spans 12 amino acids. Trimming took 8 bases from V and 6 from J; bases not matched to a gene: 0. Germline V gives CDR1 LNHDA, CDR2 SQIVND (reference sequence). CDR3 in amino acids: CASGTGGQPQHF. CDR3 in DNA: TGTGCCAGTGGGACAGGGGGTCAGCCCCAGCATTTT. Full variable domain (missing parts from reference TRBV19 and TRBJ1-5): DGGITQSPKYLFRKEGQNVTLSCEQNLNHDAMYWYRQDPGQGLRLIYYSQIVNDFQKGDIAEGYSVSREKKESFPLTVTSAQKNPTAFYLCASGTGGQPQHFGDGTRLSIL.

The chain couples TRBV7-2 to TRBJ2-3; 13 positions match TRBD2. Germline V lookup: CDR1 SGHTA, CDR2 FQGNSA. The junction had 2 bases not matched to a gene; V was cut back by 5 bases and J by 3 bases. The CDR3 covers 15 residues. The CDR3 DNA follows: TGTGCCAGCAGCATGGGACTAGCGGGGACAGATACGCAGTATTTT. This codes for CASSMGLAGTDTQYF.

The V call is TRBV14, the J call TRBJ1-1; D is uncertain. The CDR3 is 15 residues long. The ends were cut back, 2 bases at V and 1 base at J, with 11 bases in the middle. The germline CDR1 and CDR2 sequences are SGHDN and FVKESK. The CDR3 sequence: CASSQKTWRNTEAFF. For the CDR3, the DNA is TGTGCCAGCAGCCAAAAGACCTGGAGGAACACTGAAGCTTTCTTT.

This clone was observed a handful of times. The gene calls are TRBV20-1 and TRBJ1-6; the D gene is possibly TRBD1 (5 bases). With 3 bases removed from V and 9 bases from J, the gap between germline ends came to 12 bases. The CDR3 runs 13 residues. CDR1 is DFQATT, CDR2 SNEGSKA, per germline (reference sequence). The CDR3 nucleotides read TGCAGTGCTAGTGCGGGGGGTTCTTCACCCCTCCACTTT. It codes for CSASAGGSSPLHF.

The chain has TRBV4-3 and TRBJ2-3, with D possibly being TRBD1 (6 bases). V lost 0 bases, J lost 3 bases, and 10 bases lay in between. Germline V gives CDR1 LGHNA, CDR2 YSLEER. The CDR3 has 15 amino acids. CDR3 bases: TGCGCCAGCAGCCAAGAGTACAGGGAGACAGATACGCAGTATTTT. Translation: CASSQEYRETDTQYF.

The CDR3: CASSRGGTVSRGQFF. For the CDR3, the DNA is TGTGCCAGCAGCCGGGGCGGGACAGTCTCACGAGGGCAGTTCTTC. J is TRBJ2-1 and V is TRBV3-1 (or the pseudogene TRBV3-2); possibly TRBD1 for D (7 bases). The CDR3 sequence is 15 residues long. CDR1 is LGHDT, CDR2 YNNKEL, per germline (reference sequence). Trimming left V 4 bases short and J 12 bases short, with 22 bases between.

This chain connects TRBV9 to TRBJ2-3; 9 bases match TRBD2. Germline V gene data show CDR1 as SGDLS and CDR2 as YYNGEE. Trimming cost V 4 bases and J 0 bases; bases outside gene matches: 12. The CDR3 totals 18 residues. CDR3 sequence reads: CASSTRGSGGLSTDTQYF. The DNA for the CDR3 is TGTGCCAGCAGCACCCGGGGTAGCGGGGGACTAAGCACAGATACGCAGTATTTT.

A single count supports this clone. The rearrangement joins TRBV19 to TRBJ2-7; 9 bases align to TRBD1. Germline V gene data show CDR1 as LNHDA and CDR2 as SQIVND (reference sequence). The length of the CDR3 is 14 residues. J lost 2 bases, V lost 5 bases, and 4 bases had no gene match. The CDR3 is CASSGTGTPYEQYF. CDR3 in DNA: TGTGCCAGTAGTGGGACAGGGACTCCCTACGAGCAGTACTTC.

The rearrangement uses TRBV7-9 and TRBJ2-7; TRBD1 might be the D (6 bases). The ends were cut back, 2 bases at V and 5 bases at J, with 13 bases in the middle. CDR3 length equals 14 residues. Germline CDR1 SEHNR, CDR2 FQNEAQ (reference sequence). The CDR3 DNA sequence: TGTGCCAGCAGCTTATTGAGGGGGAAGGACGAGCAGTACTTC. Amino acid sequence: CASSLLRGKDEQYF.

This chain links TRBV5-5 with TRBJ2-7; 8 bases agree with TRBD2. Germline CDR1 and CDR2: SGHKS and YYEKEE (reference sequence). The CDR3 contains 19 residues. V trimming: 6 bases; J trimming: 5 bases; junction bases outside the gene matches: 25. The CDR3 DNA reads TGTGCCAGCATCGCACCCGGGACGGACATAGCGGGAAATCTCCACGAGCAGTACTTC. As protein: CASIAPGTDIAGNLHEQYF. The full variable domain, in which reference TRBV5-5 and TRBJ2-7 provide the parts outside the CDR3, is DAGVTQSPTHLIKTRGQQVTLRCSPISGHKSVSWYQQVLGQGPQFIFQYYEKEERGRGNFPDRFSARQFPNYSSELNVNALLLGDSALYLCASIAPGTDIAGNLHEQYFGPGTRLTVT.

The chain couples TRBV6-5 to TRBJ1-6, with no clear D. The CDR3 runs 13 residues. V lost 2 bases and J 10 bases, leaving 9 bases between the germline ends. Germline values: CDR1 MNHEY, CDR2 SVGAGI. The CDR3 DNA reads TGTGCCAGCAGTTACAGGAAAGACTCACCCCTCCACTTT. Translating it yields CASSYRKDSPLHF.

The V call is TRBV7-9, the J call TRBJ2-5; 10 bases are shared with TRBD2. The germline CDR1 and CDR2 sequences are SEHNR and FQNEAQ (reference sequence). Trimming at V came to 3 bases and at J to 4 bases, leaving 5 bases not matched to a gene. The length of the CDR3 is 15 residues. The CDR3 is CASSFPSGSSETQYF. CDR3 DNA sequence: TGTGCCAGCAGCTTTCCTAGCGGGAGTTCAGAGACCCAGTACTTC.

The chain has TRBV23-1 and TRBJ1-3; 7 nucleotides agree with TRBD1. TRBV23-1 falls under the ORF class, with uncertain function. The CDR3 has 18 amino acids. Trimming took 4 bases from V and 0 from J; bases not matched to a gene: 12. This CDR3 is CASSRFKTGRVSGNTIYF. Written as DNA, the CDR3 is TGCGCCAGCAGTCGCTTTAAGACAGGGAGAGTCTCTGGAAACACCATATATTTT.

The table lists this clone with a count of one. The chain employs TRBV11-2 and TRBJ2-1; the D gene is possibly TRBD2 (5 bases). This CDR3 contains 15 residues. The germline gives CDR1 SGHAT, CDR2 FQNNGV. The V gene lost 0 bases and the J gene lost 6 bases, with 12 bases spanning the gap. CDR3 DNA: TGTGCCAGCAGCTTAGATCTAGGCGGGCCCAATGAGCAGTTCTTC. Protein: CASSLDLGGPNEQFF.